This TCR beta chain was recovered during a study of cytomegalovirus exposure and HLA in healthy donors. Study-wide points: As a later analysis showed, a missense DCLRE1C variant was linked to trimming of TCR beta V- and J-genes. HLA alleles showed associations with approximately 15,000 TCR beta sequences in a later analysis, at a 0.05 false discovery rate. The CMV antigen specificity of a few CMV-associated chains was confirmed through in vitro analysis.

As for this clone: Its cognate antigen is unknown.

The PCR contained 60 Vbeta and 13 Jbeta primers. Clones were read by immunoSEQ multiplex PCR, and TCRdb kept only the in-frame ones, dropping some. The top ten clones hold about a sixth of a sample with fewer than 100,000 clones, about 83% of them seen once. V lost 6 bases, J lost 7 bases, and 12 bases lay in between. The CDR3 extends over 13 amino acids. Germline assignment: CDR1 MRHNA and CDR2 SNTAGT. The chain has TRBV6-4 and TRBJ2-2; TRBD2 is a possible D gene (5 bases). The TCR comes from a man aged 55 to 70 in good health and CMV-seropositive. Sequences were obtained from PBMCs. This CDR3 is CASSGLAGGELFF. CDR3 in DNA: TGTGCCAGCAGCGGTCTAGCTGGCGGGGAGCTGTTTTTT.